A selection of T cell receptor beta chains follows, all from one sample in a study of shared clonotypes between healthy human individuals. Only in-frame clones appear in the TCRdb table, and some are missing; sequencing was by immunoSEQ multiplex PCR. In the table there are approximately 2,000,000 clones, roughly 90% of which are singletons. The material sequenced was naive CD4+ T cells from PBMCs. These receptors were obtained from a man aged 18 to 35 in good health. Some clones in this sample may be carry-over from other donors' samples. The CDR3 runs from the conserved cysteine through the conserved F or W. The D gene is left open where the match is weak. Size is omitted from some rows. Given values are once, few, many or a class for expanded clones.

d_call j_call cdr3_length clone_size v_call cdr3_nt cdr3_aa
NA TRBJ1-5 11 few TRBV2 TGTGCCAGCAGCCTCAATCAGCCCCAGCATTTT CASSLNQPQHF
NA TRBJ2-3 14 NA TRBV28 TGTGCCAGCTGGGGCCCCCTAGCAGCAGATACGCAGTATTTT CASWGPLAADTQYF
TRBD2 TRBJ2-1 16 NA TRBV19 TGTGCCAGTAAAGGGCTAGCGGGAGATTCAGGTCTAGGGCAGTTCTTC CASKGLAGDSGLGQFF
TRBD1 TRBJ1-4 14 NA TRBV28 TGTGCCAGCAAAGTAGGGACAGGGGGCGAAAAACTGTTTTTT CASKVGTGGEKLFF
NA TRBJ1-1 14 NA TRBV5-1 TGCGCCAGCACTGTGAACAGGGCAGAGACTGAAGCTTTCTTT CASTVNRAETEAFF
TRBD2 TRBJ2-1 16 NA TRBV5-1 TGCGCCAGCAGCTTGGCCGCTAGCGGCTCCTACAATGAGCAGTTCTTC CASSLAASGSYNEQFF
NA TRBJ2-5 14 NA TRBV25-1 TGTGCCAGCACCCCACAGGGGAGGGAAGAGACCCAGTACTTC CASTPQGREETQYF
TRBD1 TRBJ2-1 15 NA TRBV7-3 TGTGCCAGCAGCCGGGACAGGGGGTACTACAATGAGCAGTTCTTC CASSRDRGYYNEQFF
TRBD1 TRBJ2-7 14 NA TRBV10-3 TGTGCCATCAGTGAGCTAGGGACAGGGTCCGAGCAGTACTTC CAISELGTGSEQYF
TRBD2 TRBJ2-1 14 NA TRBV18 TGTGCCAGCTCACCGGTTAGCGGGCGAAATGAGCAGTTCTTC CASSPVSGRNEQFF
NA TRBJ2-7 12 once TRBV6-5 TGTGCCAGCAGTGACACACAAGACGAGCAGTACTTC CASSDTQDEQYF
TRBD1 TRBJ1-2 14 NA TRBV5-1 TGCGCCAGCGGATCTACAGGGGAAATCTATGGCTACACCTTC CASGSTGEIYGYTF
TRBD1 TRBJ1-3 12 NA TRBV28 TGTGCCATGGACAGGGGCGATGGCACCATATATTTT CAMDRGDGTIYF
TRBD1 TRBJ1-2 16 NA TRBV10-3 TGTGCCATCAGTGGTCAACAGGGGCCGAAAAACTATGGCTACACCTTC CAISGQQGPKNYGYTF
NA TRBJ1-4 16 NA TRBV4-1 TGCGCCAGCAGCCAAGAACGTACAACTAATGATATCGTCCTGTTTTTT CASSQERTTNDIVLFF
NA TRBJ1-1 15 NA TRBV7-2 TGTGCCAGCAGCTTAGGCGGCAGGGCTAACACTGAAGCTTTCTTT CASSLGGRANTEAFF
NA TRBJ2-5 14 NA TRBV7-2 TGTGCCAGCAGCTTAGCAGGCGGGAAAGAGACCCAGTACTTC CASSLAGGKETQYF
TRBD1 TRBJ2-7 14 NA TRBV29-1 TGCAGCGTAGGACAGGGGGCTAATTCCTACGAGCAGTACTTC CSVGQGANSYEQYF
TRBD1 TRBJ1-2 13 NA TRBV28 TGTGCCAGCAGTCTCCAGGGGGCGGGAGGCTACACCTTC CASSLQGAGGYTF
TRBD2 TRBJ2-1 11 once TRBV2 TGTGCCAGCAGACAACTAGCGGGCATGTTCTTC CASRQLAGMFF
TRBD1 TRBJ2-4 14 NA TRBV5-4 TGTGCCAGCAGCTTCCCGCAGGGGGAAAACATTCAGTACTTC CASSFPQGENIQYF
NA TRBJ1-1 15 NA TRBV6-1 TGTGCCAGCAGTGGTTTATCACGGGCGAACACTGAAGCTTTCTTT CASSGLSRANTEAFF
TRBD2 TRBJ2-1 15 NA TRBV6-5 TGTGCCAGCAGGAAGGGACTAGCGGTTTACAATGAGCAGTTCTTC CASRKGLAVYNEQFF
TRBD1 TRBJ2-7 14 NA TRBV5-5 TGTGCCAGCAGCTTGTGGGCAGGGGGCTACGAGCAGTACTTC CASSLWAGGYEQYF